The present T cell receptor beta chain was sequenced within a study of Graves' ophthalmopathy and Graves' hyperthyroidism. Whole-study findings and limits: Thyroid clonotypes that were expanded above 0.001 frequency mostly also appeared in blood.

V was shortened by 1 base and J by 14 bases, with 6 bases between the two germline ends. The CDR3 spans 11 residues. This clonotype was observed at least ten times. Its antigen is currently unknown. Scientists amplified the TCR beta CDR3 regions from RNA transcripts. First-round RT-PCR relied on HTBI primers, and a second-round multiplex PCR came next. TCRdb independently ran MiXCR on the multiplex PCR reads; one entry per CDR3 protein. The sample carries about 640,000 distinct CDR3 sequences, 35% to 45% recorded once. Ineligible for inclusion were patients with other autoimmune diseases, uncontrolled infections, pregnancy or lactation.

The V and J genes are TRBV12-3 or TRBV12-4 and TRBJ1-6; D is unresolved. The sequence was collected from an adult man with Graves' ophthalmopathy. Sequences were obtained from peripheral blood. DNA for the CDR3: TGTGCCAGCAGTTTAGGTACAACCCTCCACTTT. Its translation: CASSLGTTLHF.